This T cell receptor (beta chain) was recorded in a study of monozygotic twins with inflammatory bowel disease (dated by TCRdb to the late 2010s). Study-level background: The full study comprised around 28 monozygotic twin pairs: nine German pairs (four IBD-concordant, five IBD-discordant) and 19 IBD-discordant Danish pairs. The search for disease-associated traits relied mainly on comparing IBD patients with their genetically identical healthy co-twins within discordant pairs. Each individual had, on average, about 151 000 unique TCRalpha sequences and 181 000 unique TCRbeta sequences available for analysis. Here is what the overall study found, with its caveats: The analysis was unable to tell different T cell subtypes apart. Differing immunosuppressive treatments among patients may have added background noise and inter-individual variability to the repertoires. Concordant and discordant twins showed no difference in repertoire similarity, possibly because of limited statistical power. Compared with healthy twins, IBD patients had fewer clonotypes in common with other individuals, a difference most pronounced in patients showing signs of disease activity. A decrease in TCRbeta repertoire diversity, as measured by inverse Simpson index, was observed in IBD patients compared with their healthy co-twins. The results gave no support for a single strong signal or clonotype linked to IBD.

The library relied on 5' RACE. For each TCR library, about 4,000 ng of total RNA was used. For each sample, cDNA synthesis with SMARTScribe reverse transcriptase was split into eight separate reactions. During cDNA synthesis, template switching introduced unique molecular identifiers that contained a 6-nucleotide sample barcode. Amplification of TCRalpha and TCRbeta cDNA involved two nested PCRs of 16 and 9 cycles, and each PCR was followed by bead purification. Before amplification, cDNA was treated with uracil DNA-glycosylase and purified using the QIAquick PCR purification kit. The second PCR added Illumina TruSeq-compatible adapters along with sample-specific barcodes. TapeStation and Qubit were used to check library quality and concentration, and 4.5 to 6 ng of each library was pooled. The pooled libraries were sequenced with 2 x 100 bp reads and custom sequencing primers on an Illumina HiSeq2500 single-index Rapid Run. Regarding the original processing steps: PCR and sequencing errors were corrected by UMI-based consensus assembly using MiGEC version 1.2.6. MiXCR version 2.1.1 was used to carry out V(D)J alignment, clonotype assembly and CDR3 extraction. To normalise gene usage, clonotype sharing and MAIT/NKT TCR abundance, the analysis used the top 1000, 10 000 and 20 000 clonotypes per sample. After downsampling to 27 000 UMIs, diversity was calculated as the inverse Simpson index using the vegan R package. Paired Mann-Whitney U tests were applied to discordant twin pairs, with Benjamini-Hochberg correction for multiple testing. Each entry corresponds to one CDR3 protein sequence from reads that TCRdb reprocessed, and DNA is not given. TCRdb assigned the V and J calls; the authors' analysis was not used. This sample's listing comprises fewer than 550,000 distinct CDR3 sequences. The ten largest account for about 2.3% of the sample.

From the cysteine through the phenylalanine, the CDR3 covers 14 amino acids. Only the protein sequence is given. As encoded in the germline V gene, CDR1 is SGHTA while CDR2 is FQGNSA. Comment on this clonotype: This clone's antigen is unknown.

From each donor, a roughly 2.6 ml peripheral blood sample was collected into PAXgene tubes and stored at -80 degrees C. Without T cell sorting, total RNA was isolated from whole blood using the PAXgene blood miRNA kit on an automated QIAcube. Peripheral blood from monozygotic twin pairs concordant or discordant for inflammatory bowel disease was subjected to deep TCRalpha and TCRbeta repertoire profiling with unique molecular barcoding. Smoking habits were recorded for all twin pairs, with individuals classified as current, former or never smokers. The origin of this receptor is a human donor with ulcerative colitis or Crohn's disease, or a healthy co-twin of an affected twin (not recorded which). Material: blood. The V gene is TRBV7-2 and the J gene is TRBJ2-5; no DNA is available, so the TRBD2 call from TCRdb remains unchecked. CDR3 region: CASSLRREAETQYF.